The rows below give T cell receptor beta chains drawn from one sample of a study of early T cells in non-severe SARS-CoV-2 infection. TCRdb independently ran MiXCR on the 5' RACE reads; one entry per CDR3 protein. The profile shows about 69,000 distinct CDR3 sequences, approximately 4.6% of them singletons. The sequenced sample was whole blood, obtained at baseline. The origin of the receptors is an adult who was a healthcare worker with PCR-confirmed SARS-CoV-2 infection or an uninfected control (not recorded which). The donor label of this sample is uncertain. CDR3s include the opening cysteine and the closing phenylalanine or tryptophan. Fields, in order: CDR3 DNA, CDR3 protein, V gene, D gene, clone size, J gene, CDR3 length. A D gene is named only where the DNA matches it firmly. Expanded clones get a size class; other rows say once, few or many, or leave the size out.

TGTGCCAGCAGCTCATCGGTAGGGACGGAGAACAATGAGCAGTTCTTC	CASSSSVGTENNEQFF	TRBV5-6	-	few	TRBJ2-1	16
TGCGCCAGCAGTGTCACAGGGGGTGCTACTGGAAACACCATATATTTT	CASSVTGGATGNTIYF	TRBV10-2	TRBD1	many	TRBJ1-3	16
TGCAGTGCTAGAGCAGGGGTTTCCACAGATACGCAGTATTTT	CSARAGVSTDTQYF	TRBV20-1	-	-	TRBJ2-3	14
TGTGCCAGCGCACGTGGGGGACGAGGGGCGCGAGAGACCCAGTACTTC	CASARGGRGARETQYF	TRBV19	-	-	TRBJ2-5	16
TGTGCCAGTAGTATGGCCGGGGTCGGAGGCTACACCTTC	CASSMAGVGGYTF	TRBV19	-	-	TRBJ1-2	13
TGTGCCAGCAGCCCCTTGAACAGGGGGCTTAGAAAGGGGTACGAGCAGTACTTC	CASSPLNRGLRKGYEQYF	TRBV11-2	TRBD1	-	TRBJ2-7	18
TGTGCCATCAGTGGGATGAACACTGAAGCTTTCTTT	CAISGMNTEAFF	TRBV10-3	-	many	TRBJ1-1	12
TGTGCCAGCAGCGGTCCGGGACAGGGATATTATTCACCCCTCCACTTT	CASSGPGQGYYSPLHF	TRBV11-2	TRBD1	few	TRBJ1-6	16
TGTGCCAGCAGCGTAGCTCGGCAGGGGAGTCAAACCGGGGAGCTGTTTTTT	CASSVARQGSQTGELFF	TRBV9	-	-	TRBJ2-2	17
TGTGCCAGCAGCTTCGGCCAGAGCAACACCGGGGAGCTGTTTTTT	CASSFGQSNTGELFF	TRBV5-4	-	few	TRBJ2-2	15
TGCGCCAGCAGCCAAGGAGCTGGCCGGACTCAAGAGACCCAGTACTTC	CASSQGAGRTQETQYF	TRBV4-3	-	-	TRBJ2-5	16
TGCAGTGCTAGACCCCCCGGGACAGTCTATAATTCACCCCTCCACTTT	CSARPPGTVYNSPLHF	TRBV20-1	TRBD1	few	TRBJ1-6	16
TGTGCCAGCAGTTCGGACGGAGCCTGGGGGTCACCCCTCCACTTT	CASSSDGAWGSPLHF	TRBV6-4	-	-	TRBJ1-6	15
TGTGCCAGCAACCACCAGCCAGGGAGAGTTCCCAATCAGCCCCAGCATTTT	CASNHQPGRVPNQPQHF	TRBV12-3/TRBV12-4	-	many	TRBJ1-5	17
TGTGCCAGCAGCTCGGACGGATTTTATGGCTACACCTTC	CASSSDGFYGYTF	TRBV5-4	-	many	TRBJ1-2	13
TGCGCCAGCAGTGACCCCGTAGGGGGAGCTTTCTTT	CASSDPVGGAFF	TRBV10-1	-	few	TRBJ1-1	12
TGTGCCAGCAGCCACGGTGGACTAGTTAGAGAGACCCAGTACTTC	CASSHGGLVRETQYF	TRBV3-1	TRBD2	many	TRBJ2-5	15
TGCGCCAGCAGCCAGGTTTTGGGATCGCCATCTGGGGCCAACGTCCTGACTTTC	CASSQVLGSPSGANVLTF	TRBV4-3	-	-	TRBJ2-6	18
TGTGCCAGCAGCTCTCTAGCGGGGGCCTCCTCCTGGAATGAGCAGTTCTTC	CASSSLAGASSWNEQFF	TRBV7-6	TRBD2	many	TRBJ2-1	17
TGTGCCAGCAGCTTAGAAGCGGGGACCACAGATACGCAGTATTTT	CASSLEAGTTDTQYF	TRBV5-4	TRBD2	many	TRBJ2-3	15
TGTGCCAGCAGCTATCGGACAGGGGCTAGCAATCAGCCCCAGCATTTT	CASSYRTGASNQPQHF	TRBV28	TRBD1	few	TRBJ1-5	16
TGTGCCAGTAGTATAGAGGACAGGGGAACAGATACGCAGTATTTT	CASSIEDRGTDTQYF	TRBV19	TRBD1	-	TRBJ2-3	15
TGTGCCAGCAGCTTAAACCGGGACGTTACCTACGAGCAGTACTTC	CASSLNRDVTYEQYF	TRBV11-2	-	-	TRBJ2-7	15
TGCGCCAGCAGCTTACGAGACTCCTACAATGAGCAGTTCTTC	CASSLRDSYNEQFF	TRBV5-1	-	many	TRBJ2-1	14
TGCAGTGCCACAACGCTAGCGGGGGGGTACAATGAGCAGTTCTTC	CSATTLAGGYNEQFF	TRBV20-1	TRBD2	many	TRBJ2-1	15
TGTGCTAGCAGCTTAGGACTACGGACAGGAGGATGGCCAGAGACCCAGTACTTC	CASSLGLRTGGWPETQYF	TRBV7-7	-	many	TRBJ2-5	18
TGTGCCAGCAGTGAGCTTTCCGAGCAGTACTTC	CASSELSEQYF	TRBV2	-	many	TRBJ2-7	11
TGTGCCAGCAGTGACTCTCCTAGCGGGAGCACAGATACGCAGTATTTT	CASSDSPSGSTDTQYF	TRBV6-4	TRBD2	many	TRBJ2-3	16
TGTGCCAGCAGCGCCGACAGGGTCTCCTACGAGCAGTACTTC	CASSADRVSYEQYF	TRBV7-9	TRBD1	few	TRBJ2-7	14
TGCGCCAGCAGTCCTAGGTACCGGGACAGGGGAGATAATTCACCCCTCCACTTT	CASSPRYRDRGDNSPLHF	TRBV10-2	TRBD1	few	TRBJ1-6	18
TGTGCCAGCAGCTTACTACCTAGCACAGATACGCAGTATTTT	CASSLLPSTDTQYF	TRBV11-2	-	-	TRBJ2-3	14
TGTGCCAGCAGCTTAGGAGGAGAGGGCTACACCTTC	CASSLGGEGYTF	TRBV7-9	-	many	TRBJ1-2	12
TGTGCCAGCAGCTCTACCCGGGTATCGGGAGCTTTCTTT	CASSSTRVSGAFF	TRBV7-2	-	-	TRBJ1-1	13
TGTGCCAGTAGTTACTCCCCGGGACAGACATCCTATAATTCACCCCTCCACTTT	CASSYSPGQTSYNSPLHF	TRBV6-6	TRBD1	-	TRBJ1-6	18
TGTGCCAGCAATTATTCCCGACGAGGGAACACTGAAGCTTTCTTT	CASNYSRRGNTEAFF	TRBV6-6	-	-	TRBJ1-1	15
TGCGCCAGCAGGGCGGGGAGTAACACCGGGGAGCTGTTTTTT	CASRAGSNTGELFF	TRBV10-1	-	-	TRBJ2-2	14
TGTGCCAGCAGACAAAACCGGGACACCTATGGCTACACCTTC	CASRQNRDTYGYTF	TRBV7-2	-	few	TRBJ1-2	14
TGTGCCAGCAGCCCCCTGGGACTCGCCGATACGCAGTATTTT	CASSPLGLADTQYF	TRBV9	-	-	TRBJ2-3	14
TGTGCCAGCAGTTCCTCCGACATTTCTCAGACAGCAACTAATGAAAAACTGTTTTTT	CASSSSDISQTATNEKLFF	TRBV6-6	-	-	TRBJ1-4	19
TGCGCCAGCAGCTTGGTCTCGTGGACCGAGGGTAGCAATCAGCCCCAGCATTTT	CASSLVSWTEGSNQPQHF	TRBV5-1	-	many	TRBJ1-5	18
TGTGCCAGCAGCTTAAGTGGGGGGTACGGGACTGAAGCTTTCTTT	CASSLSGGYGTEAFF	TRBV11-2	-	-	TRBJ1-1	15
TGTGCCAGTATCGGGACAGCTACTAGCAATCAGCCCCAGCATTTT	CASIGTATSNQPQHF	TRBV19	TRBD1	many	TRBJ1-5	15
TGTGCCAGCAGGAGGACTGATTTCACTGAAGCTTTCTTT	CASRRTDFTEAFF	TRBV6-1	-	few	TRBJ1-1	13
TGTGCCATCAGGGAATCGACAGGGGAGCAGAATGAGCAGTTCTTC	CAIRESTGEQNEQFF	TRBV10-3	TRBD1	many	TRBJ2-1	15
TGTGCCAACAGCCCAATCGGCGATAGGCACTCCCCCGCGCCGAACACCGGGGAGCTGTTTTTT	CANSPIGDRHSPAPNTGELFF	TRBV7-2	-	-	TRBJ2-2	21
TGTGCCAGCAGCTTCGGAGGAGGGACGGGCGGGGAGCTGTTTTTT	CASSFGGGTGGELFF	TRBV11-1	-	-	TRBJ2-2	15
TGCGCCAGCCATCAAGAGCCCATGGGGGTCCAAGAGACCCAGTACTTC	CASHQEPMGVQETQYF	TRBV5-1	-	-	TRBJ2-5	16
TGTGCCAGCAGTGAATCCACCTCCGGGGGTCAGCCCCAGCATTTT	CASSESTSGGQPQHF	TRBV6-1	-	few	TRBJ1-5	15
TGTGCCAGCAGTTACGGCAGGGGGGGCACTGAAGCTTTCTTT	CASSYGRGGTEAFF	TRBV12-3/TRBV12-4	TRBD1	few	TRBJ1-1	14
TGCAGCCATAGCGGGGCCGGCAGGTTCGATGAGCAGTTCTTC	CSHSGAGRFDEQFF	TRBV20-1	TRBD2	many	TRBJ2-1	14
TGTGCCAGCAGTCGGGACAGCTCGAGCACAGATACGCAGTATTTT	CASSRDSSSTDTQYF	TRBV12-3/TRBV12-4	TRBD1	many	TRBJ2-3	15
TGTGCCAGCAGCCAAGCAGGGGACACTGAAGCTTTCTTT	CASSQAGDTEAFF	TRBV7-3	-	few	TRBJ1-1	13